One sample yielded the 19 T cell receptor beta chains listed below, sequenced in a study of T cells in localized non-small cell lung cancer (dated by TCRdb to about 2020). To prepare the library, the immunoSEQ multiplex PCR assay was applied. The table was pulled from immuneACCESS by TCRdb, which kept in-frame rearrangements only. Such tables lose some clones; where checked, under half of the loss comes from unresolved V genes, and the rest has no known cause. This sample lists roughly 2,900 clones; approximately 34% were detected once. Around 20% of the sample is held by the ten biggest clonotypes. The sequenced sample was lung tumor tissue, obtained before any cancer treatment. These receptors originate from a male donor older than 55 with stage I squamous cell lung carcinoma.

This clone was counted once. The chain combines TRBV28 with TRBJ2-7, with a possible D match to TRBD1 (6 bases). This CDR3 is built from 13 residues. V gave up 6 bases and J gave up 4 bases, with 13 bases separating them. Germline V CDR1 and CDR2: MDHEN, SYDVKM. DNA of the CDR3: TGTGCCAGCAGCCCTGGGGACACTTACGAGCAGTACTTC. Protein product: CASSPGDTYEQYF.

The chain is built from TRBV19 and TRBJ2-2; D is unclear. CDR1 LNHDA and CDR2 SQIVND come from the germline V gene (reference sequence). V lost 3 bases to trimming and J lost 2 bases, with 13 bases between them. The CDR3 consists of 16 residues. The CDR3, as DNA: TGTGCCAGTAGTATCTCTCCCTTAGGCAACACCGGGGAGCTGTTTTTT. This encodes CASSISPLGNTGELFF.

The gene calls are TRBV28 and TRBJ2-5, with 9 bases matching TRBD2. The CDR3 loop spans 17 amino acids. Germline CDR1 MDHEN, CDR2 SYDVKM. V shed 4 bases, J shed 4 bases, and the junction held 13 bases outside the gene matches. CDR3 sequence reads: CASSSRKIAGDRETQYF. CDR3 bases: TGTGCCAGCAGTTCCCGTAAGATAGCGGGAGATAGAGAGACCCAGTACTTC. The variable domain in full, with the rest retrieved from reference TRBV28 and TRBJ2-5, is DVKVTQSSRYLVKRTGEKVFLECVQDMDHENMFWYRQDPGLGLRLIYFSYDVKMKEKGDIPEGYSVSREKKERFSLILESASTNQTSMYLCASSSRKIAGDRETQYFGPGTRLLVL.

This clone was counted between two and nine times. The chain's CDR3 is CASSPGQTYEQYF. CDR3 coding DNA: TGTGCCAGCAGTCCAGGGCAGACCTACGAGCAGTACTTC. The chain uses TRBV28 and TRBJ2-7; tentatively, D is TRBD1 (5 bases). CDR1 is MDHEN and CDR2 is SYDVKM in the germline V gene. The CDR3 spans 13 residues. The V end lost 5 bases, the J end lost 2 bases, and 10 bases lay between the germline ends.

This clone was seen once. The chain uses TRBV28 and TRBJ2-1; 10 bases are a match to TRBD1. Germline CDR1 is MDHEN and CDR2 is SYDVKM. Unmatched junction bases numbered 10, after V lost 4 bases and J lost 7 bases. There are 16 residues in the CDR3. In nucleotides, the CDR3 is TGTGCCAGCAGTTCGCCGGGACAGGGGTACCTAAATGAGCAGTTCTTC. Its protein is CASSSPGQGYLNEQFF. The whole variable domain, remainder taken from reference TRBV28 and TRBJ2-1, is DVKVTQSSRYLVKRTGEKVFLECVQDMDHENMFWYRQDPGLGLRLIYFSYDVKMKEKGDIPEGYSVSREKKERFSLILESASTNQTSMYLCASSSPGQGYLNEQFFGPGTRLTVL.

The V call is TRBV18, the J call TRBJ2-7, with D hard to call. The germline V gene encodes CDR1 KGHSH and CDR2 LQKENI. The V gene lost 5 bases and the J gene lost 0 bases, with 8 bases spanning the gap. This CDR3 has 13 amino acids. The CDR3 DNA sequence: TGTGCCAGCTCAGCAGGAGTCTCCTACGAGCAGTACTTC. Translation gives CASSAGVSYEQYF. Using reference TRBV18 and TRBJ2-7 for the parts outside the CDR3, the full variable domain is NAGVMQNPRHLVRRRGQEARLRCSPMKGHSHVYWYRQLPEEGLKFMVYLQKENIIDESGMPKERFSAEFPKEGPSILRIQQVVRGDSAAYFCASSAGVSYEQYFGPGTRLTVT.

The chain couples TRBV11-3 to TRBJ2-1; D not resolved. CDR3 size: 14 residues. V was clipped by 5 bases and J by 5 bases, with 13 bases between them. Germline V gives CDR1 SGHNT, CDR2 YENEEA. The CDR3 DNA sequence: TGTGCCAGCAGCCTGCACTCCAGGAACAATGAGCAGTTCTTC. Translation gives CASSLHSRNNEQFF.

V is TRBV30 and J is TRBJ1-4; 11 nucleotides align to TRBD1. Germline V CDR1 and CDR2: GTSNPN, SVGIG (reference sequence). The ends lost 3 bases at V and 4 bases at J; junction bases unmatched: 7. There are 16 residues in the CDR3. Here the CDR3 DNA reads TGTGCCTGGAGGATCGGACAGGGGGCTGGTAATGAAAAACTGTTTTTT. This translates into CAWRIGQGAGNEKLFF.

The rearrangement links TRBV15 to TRBJ2-2; D possibly uses TRBD1 or TRBD2 (5 bases each). The V gene lost 9 bases and the J gene lost 8 bases, with 19 bases spanning the gap. CDR1 is LNHNV and CDR2 is YYDKDF in the germline V gene (reference sequence). The CDR3 has 14 amino acids. In nucleotides, the CDR3 is TGTGCCACGGCAACCGGGACCACCACGGGGGAGCTGTTTTTT. It encodes CATATGTTTGELFF.

J is TRBJ1-4 and V is TRBV10-3, with a weak D call TRBD1 (5 bases). Trimming stripped 5 bases from V and 0 bases from J, with 22 bases between. The V gene's germline CDR1 is ENHRY and CDR2 SYGVKD. The CDR3 is 19 amino acids. In DNA form, the CDR3 reads TGTGCCATCAGTAGGACCCAGGGTGATATGGGCTCAACTAATGAAAAACTGTTTTTT. It is translated as CAISRTQGDMGSTNEKLFF.

This chain links TRBV6-8 with TRBJ1-5; TRBD1 matches at 9 bases. Unmatched junction bases numbered 11, after V lost 9 bases and J lost 5 bases. The germline V gene has CDR1 MNHGY and CDR2 SAAAGT. The CDR3 runs to 15 residues. CDR3 amino acids: CASSSPDRGYQPQHF. CDR3 coding DNA: TGTGCCAGTTCTTCCCCGGACAGGGGATATCAGCCCCAGCATTTT.

The chain recombines TRBV18 with TRBJ2-6; 7 bases match TRBD1. J gave up 1 base and V 2 bases, and 5 bases lay outside the gene matches. Germline lookup yields CDR1 KGHSH and CDR2 LQKENI. This CDR3 has 17 amino acids. The CDR3 here is CASSPTDRRSGANVLTF. In DNA form, the CDR3 reads TGTGCCAGCTCACCAACGGACAGGAGATCTGGGGCCAACGTCCTGACTTTC.

This sequence joins TRBV29-1 and TRBJ1-3; D is ambiguous. Germline V CDR1 and CDR2: SQVTM, ANQGSEA. The V gene lost 0 bases and the J gene lost 8 bases, with 11 bases spanning the gap. The CDR3 has 13 residues. CDR3 region: CSVEDQGSDTIYF. In DNA, the CDR3 is TGCAGCGTTGAAGATCAAGGGTCTGACACCATATATTTT. Full variable domain (outside the CDR3, taken from reference TRBV29-1 and TRBJ1-3): SAVISQKPSRDICQRGTSLTIQCQVDSQVTMMFWYRQQPGQSLTLIATANQGSEATYESGFVIDKFPISRPNLTFSTLTVSNMSPEDSSIYLCSVEDQGSDTIYFGEGSWLTVV.

The rearrangement links TRBV11-3 to TRBJ1-1; D is unclear. Trimming shortened V by 1 base and J by 0 bases, and 15 bases separated the two germline ends. CDR3 length: 17 amino acids. Germline V lookup: CDR1 SGHNT, CDR2 YENEEA. DNA for the CDR3: TGTGCCAGCAGCTTAGGGTGGGGTCGACGCTTGAACACTGAAGCTTTCTTT. Translated, it gives CASSLGWGRRLNTEAFF.

The chain has TRBV28 and TRBJ2-1; 16 bases align to TRBD2. The length of the CDR3 is 15 residues. Germline values: CDR1 MDHEN, CDR2 SYDVKM. Trimming took 4 bases from V and 12 from J; bases not matched to a gene: 6. The CDR3 reads CASSSTGTSGRVQFF. The CDR3 DNA is TGTGCCAGCAGTTCAACCGGGACTAGCGGGAGGGTGCAGTTCTTC.

This CDR3 reads CAWSAAPLNTEAFF. The CDR3 coding sequence is TGTGCCTGGAGTGCGGCCCCCCTCAACACTGAAGCTTTCTTT. This chain uses TRBV30 with TRBJ1-1, with unresolved D. The ends were cut back, 1 base at V and 2 bases at J, with 11 bases in the middle. This CDR3 has 14 amino acids. The germline V gene has CDR1 GTSNPN and CDR2 SVGIG (reference sequence).

The CDR3 bases are TGTGCCAGCAGTAAGGGTGCGCAGGGAAGCACAGATACGCAGTATTTT. Protein product: CASSKGAQGSTDTQYF. This chain uses TRBV6-8 with TRBJ2-3; maybe TRBD1 (5 bases). The CDR3 totals 16 residues. CDR1 and CDR2 from the germline V gene are MNHGY and SAAAGT. V lost 5 bases to trimming and J lost 0 bases, with 15 bases between them.

This clone was detected only a few times. This chain joins TRBV6-8 and TRBJ1-5, with a weak D call TRBD1 (5 bases). This CDR3 comprises 12 residues. V shed 6 bases and J shed 4 bases, with 7 bases lying between them. Germline-derived CDR1 and CDR2 are MNHGY and SAAAGT. The CDR3 DNA reads as TGTGCCAGCAGCGACAGTAATCAGCCCCAGCATTTT. Residues: CASSDSNQPQHF.

The sample holds a few counts of this clone. The chain links TRBV6-8 to TRBJ2-6, with D perhaps being TRBD1 or TRBD2 (5 bases each). V was clipped by 5 bases and J by 0 bases, with 8 bases between them. The CDR3 length is 15 residues. Germline CDR1 MNHGY, CDR2 SAAAGT. The CDR3 DNA follows: TGTGCCAGCAGTGGGGACCCCTCTGGGGCCAACGTCCTGACTTTC. Translating it yields CASSGDPSGANVLTF.